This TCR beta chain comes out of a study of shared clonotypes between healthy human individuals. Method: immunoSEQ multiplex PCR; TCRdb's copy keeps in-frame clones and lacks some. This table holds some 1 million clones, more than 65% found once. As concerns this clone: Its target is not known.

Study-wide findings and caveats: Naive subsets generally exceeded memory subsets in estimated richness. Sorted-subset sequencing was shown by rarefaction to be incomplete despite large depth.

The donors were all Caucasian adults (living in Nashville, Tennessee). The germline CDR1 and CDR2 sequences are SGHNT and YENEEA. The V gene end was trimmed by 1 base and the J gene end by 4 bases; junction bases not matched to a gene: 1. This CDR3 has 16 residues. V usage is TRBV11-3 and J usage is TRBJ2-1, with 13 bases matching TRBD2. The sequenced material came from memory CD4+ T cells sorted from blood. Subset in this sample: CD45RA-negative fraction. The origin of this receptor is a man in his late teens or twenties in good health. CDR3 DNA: TGTGCCAGCAGCTTAGGGACTAGCGGGGGTTACAATGAGCAGTTCTTC. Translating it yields CASSLGTSGGYNEQFF.